Listed here are 14 T cell receptor beta chains from one sample, sequenced in a study of shared clonotypes between healthy human individuals. Method: immunoSEQ multiplex PCR; TCRdb's copy keeps in-frame clones and lacks some. Of hundreds of thousands of clones detected, about 74% appear once; the ten largest clones hold 1.5% to 2%. Sample: memory CD4+ T cells sorted from blood. Subset given: CD45RA-negative fraction. The receptors were gathered from a woman aged 25 to 45 in good health.

This clone was detected only a few times. CDR3 amino acids: CASSQSGDRVFNEKLFF. As DNA, the CDR3 is TGCGCCAGCAGTCAATCGGGGGACAGGGTGTTTAATGAAAAACTGTTTTTT. The J gene is TRBJ1-4, the V gene TRBV23-1; 9 bases map to TRBD1. TRBV23-1 is filed as an ORF, its function uncertain. CDR3 length: 17 residues. The V and J ends lost 0 bases and 4 bases, in that order; junction bases with no gene match: 6.

The chain combines TRBV28 with TRBJ2-4; 8 bases are shared with TRBD2. The V segment lost 7 bases and the J segment 6 bases; nucleotides outside the gene matches: 2. The CDR3 spans 12 residues. The V gene's germline CDR1 is MDHEN and CDR2 SYDVKM. The CDR3 region is CASKSGGNIQYF. In DNA, the CDR3 is TGTGCCAGCAAGAGCGGGGGAAACATTCAGTACTTC.

The table lists this clone with a few counts. J is TRBJ2-1 and V is TRBV19; a weak D match, TRBD1 (6 bases). Germline CDR1 is LNHDA and CDR2 is SQIVND (reference sequence). V gave up 5 bases and J gave up 4 bases, with 15 bases separating them. The CDR3 has 15 residues. CDR3 residues: CASSSPTGSYNEQFF. The CDR3 DNA reads TGTGCCAGTAGTTCTCCTACAGGGTCGTACAATGAGCAGTTCTTC.

The chain combines TRBV6-1 with TRBJ1-2; 7 bases line up with TRBD1. The CDR3 has 15 amino acids. Trimming removed 0 bases from V and 2 bases from J; junction bases left unmatched: 3. In germline, CDR1 is MNHNS, CDR2 SASEGT. The CDR3 DNA is TGTGCCAGCAGTGAAGCTCCGACAGGGAACTATGGCTACACCTTC. Translation: CASSEAPTGNYGYTF.

This sequence joins TRBV30 and TRBJ1-2, with 7 bases matching TRBD1. With 4 bases clipped from V and 5 bases from J, the junction kept 10 bases outside the gene matches. This CDR3 comprises 14 residues. CDR1 is GTSNPN, CDR2 SVGIG, per germline (reference sequence). The CDR3: CAWMLAGGNYGYTF. The CDR3 DNA reads as TGTGCCTGGATGTTAGCAGGGGGGAATTATGGCTACACCTTC.

This clone was counted many times. The chain employs TRBV5-1 and TRBJ2-7; TRBD2 aligns across 7 bases. V shed 3 bases and J 2 bases; nucleotides not matched to a gene: 8. This CDR3 is built from 15 residues. The V gene's germline CDR1 is SGHRS and CDR2 YFSETQ. The CDR3 spells CASSSPSGETYEQYF. As DNA, the CDR3 is TGCGCCAGCAGCTCACCCAGCGGGGAGACCTACGAGCAGTACTTC.

This rearrangement joins TRBV19 to TRBJ2-1; D gene uncertain. The CDR3 is 17 residues long. CDR1 is LNHDA and CDR2 is SQIVND in the germline V gene (reference sequence). V was pared by 4 bases and J by 0 bases, with 16 bases between. CDR3 loop: CASSTVSRGSSYNEQFF. The CDR3 DNA sequence: TGTGCCAGTAGTACAGTCTCTAGAGGCAGCTCCTACAATGAGCAGTTCTTC.

The chain has TRBV4-1 and TRBJ1-1, with D perhaps TRBD1 (6 bases). CDR1 MGHRA and CDR2 YSYEKL come from the germline V gene. V lost 0 bases and J 4 bases, leaving 24 bases between the germline ends. CDR3 length: 19 residues. The CDR3 sequence is CASSQDPHQGIIRGTEAFF. The CDR3 nucleotides read TGCGCCAGCAGCCAAGATCCCCACCAGGGGATCATAAGGGGCACTGAAGCTTTCTTT.

The chain uses TRBV11-2 and TRBJ2-1, with D possibly being TRBD2 (5 bases). Germline CDR1 and CDR2: SGHAT and FQNNGV. The length of the CDR3 is 12 residues. Between the trimmed V and J ends, which lost 6 bases and 10 bases, there was a span of 13 bases. For the CDR3, the DNA is TGTGCCAGCAGACTAGAGGTGGGGGAGCAGTTCTTC. Amino acid sequence: CASRLEVGEQFF.

CDR3 nucleotides: TGCGCCAGCGCCGCGGCACAGGGCTACGAGCAGTACTTC. This gives the protein CASAAAQGYEQYF. The chain recombines TRBV5-1 with TRBJ2-7, with D perhaps matching TRBD1 (6 bases). Per germline, CDR1 SGHRS and CDR2 YFSETQ. The V gene lost 7 bases and the J gene lost 3 bases, with 14 bases spanning the gap. CDR3 length: 13 amino acids.

In DNA, the CDR3 is TGTGCCAGCAGTTCTAATACAGGGGATCAGCCCCAGCATTTT. This sequence encodes CASSSNTGDQPQHF. The V gene is TRBV2, the J gene TRBJ1-5; 7 bases are shared with TRBD1. The germline V gene encodes CDR1 SNHLY and CDR2 FYNNEI. The J segment lost 5 bases and the V segment lost 5 bases, leaving 6 bases of the junction unmatched. CDR3 length equals 14 residues. The variable domain in full, completed from reference TRBV2 and TRBJ1-5, reads EPEVTQTPSHQVTQMGQEVILRCVPISNHLYFYWYRQILGQKVEFLVSFYNNEISEKSEIFDDQFSVERPDGSNFTLKIRSTKLEDSAMYFCASSSNTGDQPQHFGDGTRLSIL.

The chain uses TRBV19 and TRBJ2-5; TRBD2 matches at 7 bases. The V segment lost 5 bases and the J segment 4 bases; nucleotides outside the gene matches: 7. There are 14 residues in the CDR3. The germline CDR1 and CDR2 sequences are LNHDA and SQIVND (reference sequence). The CDR3 is CASSPGGRRETQYF. The CDR3 DNA follows: TGTGCCAGTAGTCCAGGCGGGAGAAGAGAGACCCAGTACTTC.

V is TRBV5-1 and J is TRBJ2-2, with TRBD2 matching 10 bases. Losses at the gene ends were 4 bases for V and 5 bases for J; bases not matched to a gene: 8. This CDR3 is 16 amino acids long. Germline-derived CDR1 and CDR2 are SGHRS and YFSETQ. The CDR3 region is CASSIGTSDRTGELFF. CDR3 sequence (DNA): TGCGCCAGCAGCATAGGGACTAGCGATCGAACCGGGGAGCTGTTTTTT.

The chain uses TRBV6-4 and TRBJ2-3; tentative D call: TRBD2 (6 bases). The V and J ends lost 6 bases and 6 bases respectively, with 13 bases between them. CDR1 MRHNA and CDR2 SNTAGT come from the germline V gene. CDR3 size: 13 residues. CDR3 protein: CASRTTSSDTQYF. The DNA of the CDR3 is TGTGCCAGCAGGACTACTAGCTCCGATACGCAGTATTTT.